The source of this TCR beta chain is a study of T-cell memory formation after mild COVID-19. Study summary: Clustering of TCRs was largely donor specific.

The study, taken as a whole, reports: Shrinking CD4+ clones were chiefly CM and EM; CD8+ ones were chiefly EMRA. The study found balanced CD4/CD8 in clones contracting day 15 to 85 and a CD4+ lean in later expanders.

Germline loops: CDR1 MGHDK, CDR2 SYGVNS. This CDR3 has 13 amino acids. V was clipped by 6 bases and J by 4 bases; unmatched bases: 4. Researchers used 5'RACE with constant-segment primers to make TCR alpha and TCR beta cDNA libraries that carry sample barcodes and UMIs. Using its own MiXCR run on the 5' RACE reads, TCRdb lists one record per CDR3 protein. The sample lists some 210,000 distinct CDR3 sequences, approximately 20% occurring once. With respect to this clonotype: Antigen: not known.

Sequencing was carried out using PBMCs or a T cell subset sorted from them (not recorded which). The receptor was derived from an adult woman who had mild COVID-19 (a few samples of this study predate the infection). Cell type and time point are not known. The rearrangement joins TRBV25-1 to TRBJ2-5, with 8 positions matching TRBD1. CDR3 loop: CASSVTGGETQYF. The CDR3 DNA reads as TGTGCCAGCAGCGTCACAGGGGGAGAGACCCAGTACTTC.